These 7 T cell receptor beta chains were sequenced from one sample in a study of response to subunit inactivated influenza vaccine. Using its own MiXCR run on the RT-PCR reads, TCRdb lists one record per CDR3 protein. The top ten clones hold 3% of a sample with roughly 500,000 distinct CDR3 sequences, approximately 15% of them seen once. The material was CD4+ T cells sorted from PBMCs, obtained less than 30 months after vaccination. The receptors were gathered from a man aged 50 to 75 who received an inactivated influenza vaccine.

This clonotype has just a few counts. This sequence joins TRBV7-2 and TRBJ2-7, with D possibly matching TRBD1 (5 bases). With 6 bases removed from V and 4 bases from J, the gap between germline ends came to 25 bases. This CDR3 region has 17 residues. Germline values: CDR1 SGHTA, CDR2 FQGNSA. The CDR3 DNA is TGTGCCAGCAGTCCTCGGCAGGGTCACCCCTTAGGGTACGAGCAGTACTTC. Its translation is CASSPRQGHPLGYEQYF. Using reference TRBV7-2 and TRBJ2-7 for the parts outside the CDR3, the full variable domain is GAGVSQSPSNKVTEKGKDVELRCDPISGHTALYWYRQSLGQGLEFLIYFQGNSAPDKSGLPSDRFSAERTGGSVSTLTIQRTQQEDSAVYLCASSPRQGHPLGYEQYFGPGTRLTVT.

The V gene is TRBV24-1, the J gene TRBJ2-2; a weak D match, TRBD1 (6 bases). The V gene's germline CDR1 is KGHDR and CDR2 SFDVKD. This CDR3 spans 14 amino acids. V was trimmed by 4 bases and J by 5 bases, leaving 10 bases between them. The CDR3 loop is CATSETGRTGELFF. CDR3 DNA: TGTGCCACCAGTGAAACAGGGAGAACCGGGGAGCTGTTTTTT.

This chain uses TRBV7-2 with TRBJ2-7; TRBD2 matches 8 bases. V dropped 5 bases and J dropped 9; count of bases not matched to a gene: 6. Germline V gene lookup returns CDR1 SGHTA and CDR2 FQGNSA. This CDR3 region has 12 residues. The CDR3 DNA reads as TGTGCCAGCAGCCCGGGGGGGGTCTTGCAGTACTTC. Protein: CASSPGGVLQYF.

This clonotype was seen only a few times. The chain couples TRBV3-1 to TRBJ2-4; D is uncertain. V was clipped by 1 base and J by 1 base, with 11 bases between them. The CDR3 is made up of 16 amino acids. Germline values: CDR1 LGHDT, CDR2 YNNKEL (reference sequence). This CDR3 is CASSQALLGAKNIQYF. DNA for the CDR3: TGTGCCAGCAGCCAAGCTCTATTGGGGGCCAAAAACATTCAGTACTTC.

CDR3 sequence: CASRTNRDRPTYGYTF. The CDR3 DNA sequence: TGTGCCAGCAGAACAAACCGGGACAGGCCCACCTATGGCTACACCTTC. The chain has TRBV6-1 and TRBJ1-2; 8 nucleotides agree with TRBD1. Looked up from germline, CDR1 is MNHNS and CDR2 is SASEGT. Trimming took 6 bases from V and 4 from J; bases not matched to a gene: 13. This CDR3 has 16 amino acids.

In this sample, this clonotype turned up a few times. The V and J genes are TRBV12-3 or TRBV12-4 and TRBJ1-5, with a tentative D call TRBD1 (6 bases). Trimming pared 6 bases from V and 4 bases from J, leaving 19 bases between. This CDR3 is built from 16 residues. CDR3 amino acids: CASSPQGQGGNQPQHF. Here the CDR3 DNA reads TGTGCCAGCAGCCCCCAGGGGCAGGGAGGAAATCAGCCCCAGCATTTT.

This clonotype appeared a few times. In DNA, the CDR3 is TGTGCCAGCAGTCGGGCCGGGACGCCCTTTGTGGATACGCAGTATTTT. Its protein is CASSRAGTPFVDTQYF. The chain joins TRBV28 to TRBJ2-3; the D gene could be TRBD1 or TRBD2 (5 bases each). The CDR3 is made up of 16 amino acids. CDR1 and CDR2 (germline): MDHEN, SYDVKM. V shed 5 bases and J shed 6 bases, with 21 bases lying between them.